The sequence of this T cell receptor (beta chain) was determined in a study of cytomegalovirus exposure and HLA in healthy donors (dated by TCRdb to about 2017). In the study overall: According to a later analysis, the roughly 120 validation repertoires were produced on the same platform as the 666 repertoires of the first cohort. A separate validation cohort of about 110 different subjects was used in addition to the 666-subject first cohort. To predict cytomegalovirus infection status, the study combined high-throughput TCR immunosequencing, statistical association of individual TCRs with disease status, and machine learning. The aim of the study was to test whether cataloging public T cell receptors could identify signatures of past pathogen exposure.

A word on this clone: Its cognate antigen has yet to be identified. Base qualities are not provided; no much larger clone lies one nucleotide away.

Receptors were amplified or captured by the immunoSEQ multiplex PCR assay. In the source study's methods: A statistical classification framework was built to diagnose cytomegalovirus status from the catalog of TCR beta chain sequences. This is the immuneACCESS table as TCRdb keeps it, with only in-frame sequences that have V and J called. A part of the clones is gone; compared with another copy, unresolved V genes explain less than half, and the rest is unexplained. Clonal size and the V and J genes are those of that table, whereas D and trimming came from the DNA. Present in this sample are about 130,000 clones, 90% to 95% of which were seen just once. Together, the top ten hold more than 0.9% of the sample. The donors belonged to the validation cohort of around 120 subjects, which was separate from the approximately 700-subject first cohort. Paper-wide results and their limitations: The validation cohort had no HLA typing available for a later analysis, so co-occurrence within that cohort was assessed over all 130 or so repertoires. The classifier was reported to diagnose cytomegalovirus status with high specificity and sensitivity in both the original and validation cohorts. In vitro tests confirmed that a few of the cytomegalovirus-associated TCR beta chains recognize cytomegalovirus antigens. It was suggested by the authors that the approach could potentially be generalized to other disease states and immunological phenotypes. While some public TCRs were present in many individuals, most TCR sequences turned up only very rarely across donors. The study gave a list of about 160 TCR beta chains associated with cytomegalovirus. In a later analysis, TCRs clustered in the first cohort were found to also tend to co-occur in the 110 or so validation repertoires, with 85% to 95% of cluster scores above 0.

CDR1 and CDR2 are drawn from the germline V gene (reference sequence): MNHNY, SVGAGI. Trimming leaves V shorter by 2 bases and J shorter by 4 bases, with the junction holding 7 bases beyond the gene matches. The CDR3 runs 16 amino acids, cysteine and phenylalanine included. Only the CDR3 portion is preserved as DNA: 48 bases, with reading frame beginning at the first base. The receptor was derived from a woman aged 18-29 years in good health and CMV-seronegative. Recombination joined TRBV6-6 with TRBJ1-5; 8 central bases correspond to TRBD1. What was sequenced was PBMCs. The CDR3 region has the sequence CASSYRTGGWNQPQHF. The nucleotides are TGTGCCAGCAGTTACAGAACAGGGGGGTGGAATCAGCCCCAGCATTTT.